Presented here are 30 T cell receptor beta chains from one specimen sequenced in a study of cytomegalovirus exposure and HLA in healthy donors. Clones were sequenced by immunoSEQ multiplex PCR, and TCRdb holds only the in-frame ones, with some missing. The sample has 150,000 to 200,000 clones, 75% to 90% seen once; the top ten hold approximately 7%. The sample consisted of PBMCs. The receptors come from a man between 18 and 29 years old in good health and CMV-seropositive.

The chain carries TRBV21-1 and TRBJ2-7; the D call TRBD1 from the table was never checked on the DNA. TRBV21-1 is described as a pseudogene. CDR3 size: 17 residues. The DNA for the CDR3 is TGTGCCAGCAGCAAATTGGCAGGGGGGATGAGCTCCTACGAGCAGTACTTC. Its protein is CASSKLAGGMSSYEQYF.

V usage is TRBV5-4 and J usage is TRBJ2-2, with D possibly being TRBD2 (5 bases). CDR1 is SGHNT and CDR2 is YYREEE in the germline V gene (reference sequence). The CDR3 loop spans 15 amino acids. The ends were cut back, 1 base at V and 2 bases at J, with 9 bases in the middle. This chain's CDR3 is CASSLRAVNTGELFF. CDR3 nucleotides: TGTGCCAGCAGCTTGCGAGCGGTCAACACCGGGGAGCTGTTTTTT.

The genes are TRBV6-1 and TRBJ2-7; D remains unclear. With 2 bases removed from V and 1 base from J, the gap between germline ends came to 12 bases. CDR3 size: 15 residues. CDR1 and CDR2 from the germline V gene are MNHNS and SASEGT. CDR3 amino acids: CASSEIASPSYEQYF. Written as DNA, the CDR3 is TGTGCCAGCAGTGAAATAGCTTCTCCATCCTACGAGCAGTACTTC.

The gene calls are TRBV7-9 and TRBJ1-2; D gene ambiguous. Germline-derived CDR1 and CDR2 are SEHNR and FQNEAQ (reference sequence). V was shortened by 4 bases and J by 2 bases, with 11 bases between the two germline ends. CDR3 length equals 14 residues. CDR3: CASSSSRLNYGYTF. The CDR3 DNA sequence: TGTGCCAGCAGCTCTAGCCGGCTAAACTATGGCTACACCTTC. Full variable domain (missing parts from reference TRBV7-9 and TRBJ1-2): DTGVSQNPRHKITKRGQNVTFRCDPISEHNRLYWYRQTLGQGPEFLTYFQNEAQLEKSRLLSDRFSAERPKGSFSTLEIQRTEQGDSAMYLCASSSSRLNYGYTFGSGTRLTVV.

This clone has only one observation. The chain employs TRBV2 and TRBJ2-1, with 8 bases identical to TRBD2. V lost 6 bases and J lost 2; bases outside the gene matches: 6. From germline, CDR1 is SNHLY and CDR2 FYNNEI. The CDR3 extends over 15 amino acids. The CDR3 nucleotides are TGTGCCAGCAGAGGCCTAGCGGGCACCTACAATGAGCAGTTCTTC. It codes for CASRGLAGTYNEQFF.

This chain joins TRBV9 and TRBJ2-2; a weak D match, TRBD2 (6 bases). In germline, CDR1 is SGDLS, CDR2 YYNGEE. The CDR3 covers 16 residues. The V gene lost 4 bases and the J gene lost 10 bases, with 23 bases spanning the gap. The CDR3 is CASSSREPMIMEELFF. The CDR3 nucleotides read TGTGCCAGCAGCTCCCGGGAGCCGATGATTATGGAGGAGCTGTTTTTT.

The V gene is TRBV27, the J gene TRBJ2-7, with 15 bases identical to TRBD2. The trim removed 3 bases at V and 3 bases at J, leaving 3 bases unmatched. The CDR3 totals 16 residues. The germline gives CDR1 MNHEY, CDR2 SMNVEV (reference sequence). CDR3 nucleotide sequence: TGTGCCAGCAGTTTTCTGGGACTAGCGGGAGGCTACGAGCAGTACTTC. As protein: CASSFLGLAGGYEQYF.

The V gene is TRBV27, the J gene TRBJ2-7, with D possibly being TRBD2 (6 bases). Germline loops: CDR1 MNHEY, CDR2 SMNVEV (reference sequence). The CDR3 has 13 amino acids. V shed 6 bases and J shed 3 bases, with 12 bases lying between them. This CDR3 is CASRRTNDYEQYF. For the CDR3, the DNA is TGTGCCAGCAGAAGGACTAACGACTACGAGCAGTACTTC.

CDR3 amino acids: CASSGRMDRGNGYTF. CDR3 bases: TGTGCCAGCAGCGGTCGAATGGACAGGGGGAATGGCTACACCTTC. V usage is TRBV5-4 and J usage is TRBJ1-2, with 10 bases aligning to TRBD1. CDR1 is SGHNT, CDR2 YYREEE, per germline (reference sequence). This CDR3 is 15 amino acids long. Germline trimming cut 4 bases from V and 6 bases from J; bases unmatched to any gene: 9. Full variable domain (missing parts from reference TRBV5-4 and TRBJ1-2): ETGVTQSPTHLIKTRGQQVTLRCSSQSGHNTVSWYQQALGQGPQFIFQYYREEENGRGNFPPRFSGLQFPNYSSELNVNALELDDSALYLCASSGRMDRGNGYTFGSGTRLTVV.

The chain links TRBV7-9 to TRBJ2-7; TRBD1 agrees at 8 bases. V dropped 1 base and J dropped 4; count of bases not matched to a gene: 9. The CDR3 has 16 amino acids. In germline, CDR1 is SEHNR, CDR2 FQNEAQ (reference sequence). CDR3 in amino acids: CASSLVGSRGRYEQYF. As DNA, the CDR3 is TGTGCCAGCAGCTTAGTGGGATCCAGGGGGCGGTACGAGCAGTACTTC.

With regard to this clone: At one of its ends the junction is not consistent with the germline gene, which may arise from a read error. V gene TRBV7-9 combines with J gene TRBJ2-1; the D is unclear. CDR1 SEHNR and CDR2 FQNEAQ come from the germline V gene (reference sequence). The CDR3 is 13 residues long. The CDR3, as DNA: TGTGCCAGCACCTTAGGCCAGTACAATGAGCAGTTCTTC. Encoded protein: CASTLGQYNEQFF.

The chain carries TRBV14 and TRBJ2-7; TRBD1 is a possible D gene (7 bases). The CDR3 is 14 amino acids. Germline V gives CDR1 SGHDN, CDR2 FVKESK. V lost 5 bases, J lost 4 bases, and 15 bases lay in between. This CDR3 reads CASSTPTGRYEQYF. The CDR3 DNA reads as TGTGCCAGCAGCACCCCGACAGGGAGGTACGAGCAGTACTTC.

The chain couples TRBV19 to TRBJ1-2, with D possibly TRBD1 on 6 matching bases. V lost 7 bases to trimming and J lost 4 bases, with 16 bases between them. The CDR3 runs to 14 residues. Germline V gene data show CDR1 as LNHDA and CDR2 as SQIVND (reference sequence). The CDR3 loop is CASTQTQGSYGYTF. Here the CDR3 DNA reads TGTGCCAGTACCCAAACCCAGGGGAGCTATGGCTACACCTTC. Full variable domain (rest looked up from reference TRBV19 and TRBJ1-2): DGGITQSPKYLFRKEGQNVTLSCEQNLNHDAMYWYRQDPGQGLRLIYYSQIVNDFQKGDIAEGYSVSREKKESFPLTVTSAQKNPTAFYLCASTQTQGSYGYTFGSGTRLTVV.

Note on this clone: At one boundary the junction diverges from the germline segment, which might be a read error. The chain couples TRBV7-9 to TRBJ2-5, with D tentatively TRBD2 (6 bases). Germline values: CDR1 SEHNR, CDR2 FQNEAQ (reference sequence). This CDR3 contains 16 residues. The CDR3 DNA reads as TGTGCCAGCAGCCCGTGGGGGGTCCGGGCCCAAGGGACCCAGTACTTC. Amino acids: CASSPWGVRAQGTQYF.

V is TRBV6-5 and J is TRBJ1-2, with D perhaps TRBD1 (5 bases). From germline, CDR1 is MNHEY and CDR2 SVGAGI. With 2 bases removed from V and 4 bases from J, the gap between germline ends came to 11 bases. The CDR3 totals 14 residues. CDR3 sequence (DNA): TGTGCCAGCAGTTACGACAGCCTTTCCTATGGCTACACCTTC. Residues: CASSYDSLSYGYTF.

The rearrangement joins TRBV29-1 to TRBJ2-3, with D perhaps matching TRBD2 (5 bases). The CDR3 contains 14 residues. The V gene lost 3 bases and the J gene lost 1 base, with 11 bases spanning the gap. Germline values: CDR1 SQVTM, CDR2 ANQGSEA. The CDR3 DNA reads TGCAGCGTTGATCGGGGTGAGCGCACAGATACGCAGTATTTT. Encoded protein: CSVDRGERTDTQYF.

The genes are TRBV7-8 and TRBJ1-5, with 9 bases identical to TRBD1. The junction had 5 bases not matched to a gene; V was cut back by 2 bases and J by 6 bases. The CDR3 consists of 15 residues. Germline-derived CDR1 and CDR2 are SGHVS and FQNEAQ. CDR3 in amino acids: CASSLSGQGSQPQHF. The CDR3 nucleotides read TGTGCCAGCAGCTTAAGTGGACAGGGGAGTCAGCCCCAGCATTTT.

The chain joins TRBV27 to TRBJ2-3; D gene ambiguous. Trimming cost V 0 bases and J 2 bases, with 9 bases left between them. The CDR3 has 15 amino acids. Germline lookup yields CDR1 MNHEY and CDR2 SMNVEV (reference sequence). The DNA of the CDR3 is TGTGCCAGCAGTTTATCGGGCAGTCCCACAGATACGCAGTATTTT. It yields the protein CASSLSGSPTDTQYF.

The chain joins TRBV18 to TRBJ1-5, with D perhaps matching TRBD1 (6 bases). Trimming left V 3 bases short and J 7 bases short, with 16 bases between. The CDR3 has 15 residues. Germline V gene data show CDR1 as KGHSH and CDR2 as LQKENI. The CDR3: CASSPETGLRQPQHF. DNA for the CDR3: TGTGCCAGCTCACCCGAAACAGGGCTAAGACAGCCCCAGCATTTT.

The V and J genes are TRBV7-9 and TRBJ2-1; D uncertain. The germline V and J ends were trimmed by 2 bases and 5 bases, with 10 bases remaining between them. The CDR3 runs to 14 residues. Germline lookup yields CDR1 SEHNR and CDR2 FQNEAQ (reference sequence). The CDR3 here is CASSLSGRNNEQFF. The CDR3 bases are TGTGCCAGCAGCTTATCTGGGCGAAACAATGAGCAGTTCTTC. Full variable domain (outside the CDR3, taken from reference TRBV7-9 and TRBJ2-1): DTGVSQNPRHKITKRGQNVTFRCDPISEHNRLYWYRQTLGQGPEFLTYFQNEAQLEKSRLLSDRFSAERPKGSFSTLEIQRTEQGDSAMYLCASSLSGRNNEQFFGPGTRLTVL.

This rearrangement joins TRBV4-3 to TRBJ2-1; 15 bases fit TRBD2. V lost 3 bases to trimming and J lost 10 bases; unmatched junction nucleotides: 10. This CDR3 spans 17 amino acids. Germline-derived CDR1 and CDR2 are LGHNA and YSLEER. The chain's CDR3 is CASSQGLAGGTTGEQFF. CDR3 nucleotide sequence: TGCGCCAGCAGCCAGGGACTAGCGGGAGGAACTACGGGGGAGCAGTTCTTC.

This clone was observed once. The genes are TRBV4-1 and TRBJ1-4, with TRBD1 as a possible D gene (6 bases). With 4 bases removed from V and 8 bases from J, the gap between germline ends came to 20 bases. There are 16 residues in the CDR3. Germline loops: CDR1 MGHRA, CDR2 YSYEKL. This CDR3 reads CASSLSRGPEWEKLFF. The CDR3 nucleotides read TGCGCCAGCAGCCTCTCCAGGGGACCCGAATGGGAAAAACTGTTTTTT.

V is TRBV7-8 and J is TRBJ2-2; 13 nucleotides match TRBD2. CDR1 SGHVS and CDR2 FQNEAQ come from the germline V gene. This CDR3 comprises 17 residues. V dropped 4 bases and J dropped 4; count of bases not matched to a gene: 6. The CDR3: CASSSLRLAGGTGELFF. The DNA for the CDR3 is TGTGCCAGCAGCTCACTGAGACTAGCGGGGGGCACCGGGGAGCTGTTTTTT.

This clone was seen only once. This chain uses TRBV11-2 with TRBJ2-6; D is perhaps TRBD1 (5 bases). There are 17 residues in the CDR3. Per germline, CDR1 SGHAT and CDR2 FQNNGV. The ends were cut back, 5 bases at V and 0 bases at J, with 14 bases in the middle. CDR3 in DNA: TGTGCCAGCAGCCCCCTGACAGTTCTCTCTGGGGCCAACGTCCTGACTTTC. Amino acids: CASSPLTVLSGANVLTF.

This chain's CDR3 is CASSIGGPDQPQHF. CDR3 in DNA: TGTGCCAGTAGTATAGGGGGCCCGGATCAGCCCCAGCATTTT. The chain employs TRBV19 and TRBJ1-5, with D possibly matching TRBD1 (5 bases). The CDR3 contains 14 residues. Germline CDR1 and CDR2: LNHDA and SQIVND (reference sequence). V was cut by 1 base and J by 5 bases, with 9 bases left in between.

The rearrangement uses TRBV5-1 and TRBJ2-3; D gene unclear. The CDR3 is 12 residues long. The V gene lost 0 bases and the J gene lost 3 bases, with 2 bases spanning the gap. Germline-derived CDR1 and CDR2 are SGHRS and YFSETQ. Here the CDR3 DNA reads TGCGCCAGCAGCTTGGCTACAGATACGCAGTATTTT. Translated: CASSLATDTQYF.

The chain is built from TRBV6-4 and TRBJ2-3; D perhaps matches TRBD2 (6 bases). The ends were cut back, 0 bases at V and 6 bases at J, with 7 bases in the middle. The CDR3 totals 13 residues. Germline V gives CDR1 MRHNA, CDR2 SNTAGT. Here the CDR3 DNA reads TGTGCCAGCAGTGACTCTCGGGGGGATACGCAGTATTTT. Translated: CASSDSRGDTQYF.

The chain links TRBV28 to TRBJ1-5; 9 nucleotides agree with TRBD1. Germline assignment: CDR1 MDHEN and CDR2 SYDVKM. This CDR3 comprises 16 residues. V trimming: 5 bases; J trimming: 3 bases; junction bases outside the gene matches: 8. CDR3: CASSDPTGGHNQPQHF. Here the CDR3 DNA reads TGTGCCAGCAGTGATCCTACAGGGGGCCACAATCAGCCCCAGCATTTT. The variable domain in full, completed from reference TRBV28 and TRBJ1-5, reads DVKVTQSSRYLVKRTGEKVFLECVQDMDHENMFWYRQDPGLGLRLIYFSYDVKMKEKGDIPEGYSVSREKKERFSLILESASTNQTSMYLCASSDPTGGHNQPQHFGDGTRLSIL.

The chain employs TRBV5-1 and TRBJ2-5; 14 bases are a match to TRBD2. The length of the CDR3 is 17 residues. From germline, CDR1 is SGHRS and CDR2 YFSETQ. The junction had 6 bases not matched to a gene; V was cut back by 4 bases and J by 1 base. The CDR3 DNA sequence: TGCGCCAGCAGCCGGACTAGCGGGAGGCCATTCCAAGAGACCCAGTACTTC. Its translation: CASSRTSGRPFQETQYF.

The chain recombines TRBV7-3 with TRBJ2-3; 9 nucleotides line up with TRBD2. Looked up from germline, CDR1 is SGHTA and CDR2 is FQGTGA. The CDR3 is 16 amino acids. J lost 4 bases, V lost 5 bases, and 10 bases had no gene match. CDR3 in DNA: TGTGCCAGCAGCCTTATAGCGGCGGGAGGGTCAGATACGCAGTATTTT. Translation gives CASSLIAAGGSDTQYF.